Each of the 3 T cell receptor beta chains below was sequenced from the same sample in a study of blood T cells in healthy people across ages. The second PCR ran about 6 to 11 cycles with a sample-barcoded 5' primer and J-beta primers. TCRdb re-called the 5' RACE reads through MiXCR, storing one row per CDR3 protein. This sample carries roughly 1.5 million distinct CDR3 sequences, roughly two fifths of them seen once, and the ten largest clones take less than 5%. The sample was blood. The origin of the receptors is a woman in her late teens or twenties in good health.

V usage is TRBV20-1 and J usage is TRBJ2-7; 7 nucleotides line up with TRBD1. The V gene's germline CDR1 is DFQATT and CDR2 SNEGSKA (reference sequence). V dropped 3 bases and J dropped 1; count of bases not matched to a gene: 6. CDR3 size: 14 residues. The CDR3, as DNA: TGCAGTGCTAGTCCGGGACAGTTTTCCTACGAGCAGTACTTC. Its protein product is CSASPGQFSYEQYF.

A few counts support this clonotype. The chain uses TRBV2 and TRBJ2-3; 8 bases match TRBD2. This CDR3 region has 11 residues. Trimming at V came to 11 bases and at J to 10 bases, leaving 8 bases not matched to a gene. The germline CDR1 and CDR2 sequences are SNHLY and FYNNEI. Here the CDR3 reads CAGQTAGAQYF. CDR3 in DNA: TGTGCCGGCCAAACAGCGGGAGCGCAGTATTTT.

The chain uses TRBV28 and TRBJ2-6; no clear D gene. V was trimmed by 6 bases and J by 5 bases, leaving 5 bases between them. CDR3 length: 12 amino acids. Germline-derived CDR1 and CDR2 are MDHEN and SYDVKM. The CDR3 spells CASRARANVLTF. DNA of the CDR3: TGTGCCAGCAGGGCCCGGGCCAACGTCCTGACTTTC.